This TCR beta chain was captured by sequencing in a study of blood T cell repertoires in COVID-19. The overall study: Sites in the United States, Italy and Spain provided acute and convalescent COVID-19 samples.

The V and J ends lost 4 bases and 0 bases, in that order; junction bases with no gene match: 11. The CDR3 runs 18 residues. Germline CDR1 MGHRA, CDR2 YSYEKL. Clones were read by immunoSEQ multiplex PCR, and TCRdb kept only the in-frame ones, dropping some. The sample lists approximately 83,000 clones, approximately 91% occurring once. The receptor was isolated from a man aged 65 to 85 with acute or convalescent COVID-19. Material for sequencing was peripheral blood. The V gene is TRBV4-1, the J gene TRBJ2-2, with TRBD1 matching over 7 bases. For the CDR3, the DNA is TGCGCCAGCAGCCCTCCATTGTTAGGGGGCTCGAACACCGGGGAGCTGTTTTTT. It specifies CASSPPLLGGSNTGELFF.